These 14 T cell receptor beta chains share one sample of origin, sequenced in a study of PD-L1 blockade in urothelial cancer. The protocol was immunoSEQ multiplex PCR, while the TCRdb copy is restricted to in-frame clones and leaves out a portion. This sample carries over 100,000 clones, 75% to 95% of them seen once, and the ten largest clones take approximately 3.8%. The time point was: peripheral blood 6 weeks after treatment start. Here the sequenced sample was PBMCs, taken around atezolizumab (anti-PD-L1) treatment. The receptors were sampled from a man in his sixties with urothelial cancer.

In this sample, this clone turned up once. The chain employs TRBV6-5 and TRBJ1-2; 7 nucleotides agree with TRBD1. Unmatched junction bases numbered 9, after V lost 4 bases and J lost 4 bases. Germline V gives CDR1 MNHEY, CDR2 SVGAGI. The CDR3 covers 15 residues. CDR3 sequence: CASSSPGQRPYGYTF. The CDR3 DNA reads as TGTGCCAGCAGTTCTCCGGGACAGCGCCCCTATGGCTACACCTTC.

This clone was counted a single time. V and J are TRBV4-1 and TRBJ2-5, with a possible D match to TRBD1 (6 bases). The CDR3 spans 15 residues. The V and J ends lost 2 bases and 5 bases respectively, with 15 bases between them. The germline CDR1 and CDR2 sequences are MGHRA and YSYEKL. The CDR3 coding sequence is TGCGCCAGCAGCCAAAACAGGGTTCGCCGGGAGACCCAGTACTTC. Protein product: CASSQNRVRRETQYF.

The rearrangement uses TRBV7-2 and TRBJ1-1; 8 nucleotides match TRBD1. Looked up from germline, CDR1 is SGHTA and CDR2 is FQGNSA. CDR3 length: 14 amino acids. With 2 bases clipped from V and 5 bases from J, the junction kept 4 bases outside the gene matches. The CDR3 here is CASSLQGAHTEAFF. For the CDR3, the DNA is TGTGCCAGCAGCTTACAGGGGGCGCATACTGAAGCTTTCTTT.

The chain joins TRBV6-1 to TRBJ2-7, with TRBD1 matching over 8 bases. Germline CDR1 is MNHNS and CDR2 is SASEGT. V lost 8 bases, J lost 0 bases, and 9 bases stayed unmatched. This CDR3 has 15 residues. For the CDR3, the DNA is TGTGCCAGCTGGACAGGGCTCCTAAACTCCTACGAGCAGTACTTC. Residues: CASWTGLLNSYEQYF.

The rearrangement joins TRBV7-9 to TRBJ2-1; TRBD2 might be the D (5 bases). This CDR3 is built from 14 residues. Trimming took off 3 bases at V and 7 bases at J, with 13 bases between the two ends. The germline V gene encodes CDR1 SEHNR and CDR2 FQNEAQ (reference sequence). The CDR3, as DNA: TGTGCCAGCAGCTTGCGCCGGGGAAGGAATGAGCAGTTCTTC. Translated: CASSLRRGRNEQFF.

The chain employs TRBV5-6 and TRBJ2-3; 7 bases are shared with TRBD2. Germline loops: CDR1 SGHDT, CDR2 YYEEEE. The junction had 4 bases not matched to a gene; V was cut back by 1 base and J by 2 bases. CDR3 length: 15 amino acids. Here the CDR3 reads CASSLMAGDTDTQYF. CDR3 sequence (DNA): TGTGCCAGCAGCTTGATGGCGGGAGACACAGATACGCAGTATTTT.

In the case of this clone: The identical CDR3 is also encoded by other nucleotide sequences in the sample. V gene TRBV25-1 combines with J gene TRBJ1-5; 10 nucleotides line up with TRBD1. Germline V lookup: CDR1 MGHDK, CDR2 SYGVNS. The CDR3 is 18 amino acids. Losses at the gene ends were 3 bases for V and 7 bases for J; bases not matched to a gene: 15. The CDR3 region is CASSEGDRGQGSAQPQHF. As DNA, the CDR3 is TGTGCCAGCAGTGAGGGGGACAGGGGCCAGGGTTCGGCCCAGCCCCAGCATTTT.

The rearrangement uses TRBV5-1 and TRBJ2-7, with TRBD2 identical over 8 bases. J lost 4 bases, V lost 4 bases, and 4 bases had no gene match. The CDR3 consists of 13 residues. CDR1 and CDR2 from the germline V gene are SGHRS and YFSETQ. CDR3 DNA: TGCGCCAGCAGCGGGGGGACTAGTTACGAGCAGTACTTC. It codes for CASSGGTSYEQYF.

This sequence joins TRBV4-3 and TRBJ1-6; 8 positions agree with TRBD1. CDR1 is LGHNA, CDR2 YSLEER, per germline. J lost 7 bases, V lost 1 base, and 6 bases had no gene match. The CDR3 runs 16 residues. The CDR3 here is CASSQAGRGRNSPLHF. CDR3 DNA sequence: TGCGCCAGCAGCCAAGCCGGCAGGGGGCGAAATTCACCCCTCCACTTT.

This rearrangement joins TRBV11-2 to TRBJ2-1; D may be TRBD2 (6 bases). Trimming left V 2 bases short and J 3 bases short, with 20 bases between. The CDR3 sequence is 18 residues long. CDR1 is SGHAT and CDR2 is FQNNGV in the germline V gene. In nucleotides, the CDR3 is TGTGCCAGCAGCTTAAGGGGTAGCTGGCGGGGCAACTACAATGAGCAGTTCTTC. The encoded protein is CASSLRGSWRGNYNEQFF.

A single count supports this clone. This chain links TRBV27 with TRBJ1-5, with TRBD1 identical over 9 bases. The CDR3 runs 20 residues. The V and J ends lost 5 bases and 4 bases, in that order; junction bases with no gene match: 21. The germline gives CDR1 MNHEY, CDR2 SMNVEV (reference sequence). The CDR3 here is CASSPELITWDRARNQPQHF. CDR3 coding DNA: TGTGCCAGCAGTCCCGAACTCATCACATGGGACAGGGCCCGAAATCAGCCCCAGCATTTT.

CDR3 sequence (DNA): TGTGCCAGCAGCGTAGAAAGGGACAGGGGGATTAGATATGGCTACACCTTC. It is translated as CASSVERDRGIRYGYTF. The gene calls are TRBV9 and TRBJ1-2; TRBD1 aligns across 11 bases. The CDR3 spans 17 residues. CDR1 SGDLS and CDR2 YYNGEE come from the germline V gene. Trimming cost V 0 bases and J 5 bases; bases outside gene matches: 9. The entire variable domain, with the rest obtained from reference TRBV9 and TRBJ1-2, is as follows: DSGVTQTPKHLITATGQRVTLRCSPRSGDLSVYWYQQSLDQGLQFLIQYYNGEERAKGNILERFSAQQFPDLHSELNLSSLELGDSALYFCASSVERDRGIRYGYTFGSGTRLTVV.

The V call is TRBV4-1, the J call TRBJ2-1, with D possibly matching TRBD2 (6 bases). Germline values: CDR1 MGHRA, CDR2 YSYEKL. The V gene lost 4 bases and the J gene lost 5 bases, with 12 bases spanning the gap. CDR3 length: 14 amino acids. The CDR3 DNA reads TGCGCCAGCAGCCCCCTGACTAGTAACAATGAGCAGTTCTTC. This gives the protein CASSPLTSNNEQFF.

This chain connects TRBV18 to TRBJ2-5; 8 nucleotides agree with TRBD1. This CDR3 region has 14 residues. Trimming cost V 5 bases and J 5 bases; bases outside gene matches: 7. Germline values: CDR1 KGHSH, CDR2 LQKENI. In nucleotides, the CDR3 is TGTGCCAGCTCATTCAGGGGGCTCAGGGAGACCCAGTACTTC. Translation: CASSFRGLRETQYF. The full variable domain, rest sourced from reference TRBV18 and TRBJ2-5, is NAGVMQNPRHLVRRRGQEARLRCSPMKGHSHVYWYRQLPEEGLKFMVYLQKENIIDESGMPKERFSAEFPKEGPSILRIQQVVRGDSAAYFCASSFRGLRETQYFGPGTRLLVL.